The 17 T cell receptor beta chains reported below all come from one sample, sequenced in a study of T cells after yellow fever vaccination. In TCRdb, the 5' RACE reads were re-called with MiXCR into one record per CDR3 protein. The sample carries 65,000 to 70,000 distinct CDR3 sequences, 5% to 6.5% recorded once. This specimen consisted of CD4+ T cells sorted from PBMCs, obtained more than 14 days after the first yellow fever vaccination. These receptors came from a man aged 18 to 30 who received the YFV17D yellow fever vaccine.

This clonotype was counted ten times or more. This chain uses TRBV5-1 with TRBJ1-6, with D uncertain. The CDR3 loop spans 14 amino acids. Germline V gene lookup returns CDR1 SGHRS and CDR2 YFSETQ. V was shortened by 1 base and J by 6 bases, with 8 bases between the two germline ends. The CDR3 nucleotides read TGCGCCAGCAGCTTGCAACCCTCTAATTCACCCCTCCACTTT. As protein: CASSLQPSNSPLHF.

This clonotype was found many times. The V and J genes are TRBV20-1 and TRBJ2-7, with a tentative D call TRBD1 (5 bases). The germline V and J ends were trimmed by 0 bases and 6 bases, with 12 bases remaining between them. Germline CDR1 and CDR2: DFQATT and SNEGSKA (reference sequence). There are 13 residues in the CDR3. The CDR3 coding sequence is TGCAGTGCTAGAGATCACAATGGGGCCGAGCAGTACGTC. Its translation is CSARDHNGAEQYV.

This clonotype was observed at least ten times. This sequence joins TRBV18 and TRBJ2-7; the D gene is possibly TRBD1 (6 bases). V was clipped by 4 bases and J by 2 bases, with 12 bases between them. The CDR3 sequence is 14 residues long. Germline loops: CDR1 KGHSH, CDR2 LQKENI. CDR3 nucleotide sequence: TGTGCCAGCTCACGGACCGGGACACCCTACGAGCAGTACGTC. Translated, it gives CASSRTGTPYEQYV.

To note about this clonotype: At one of its ends the junction is not consistent with the germline gene, which may arise from a read error. The chain combines TRBV20-1 with TRBJ2-1; 8 nucleotides agree with TRBD2. Looked up from germline, CDR1 is DFQATT and CDR2 is SNEGSKA (reference sequence). The CDR3 loop spans 16 amino acids. Written as DNA, the CDR3 is TGCTGTGCTAGAGATCCCAGAGCGGGGGCCCACAATGAGCAGTTCTTC. Translation gives CCARDPRAGAHNEQFF.

This clonotype was detected many times. The chain recombines TRBV6-5 with TRBJ2-7, with 7 bases fitting TRBD2. Trimming removed 7 bases from V and 3 bases from J; junction bases left unmatched: 9. CDR1 is MNHEY, CDR2 SVGAGI, per germline. The CDR3 has 14 amino acids. The CDR3, as DNA: TGTGCCAGCAATACGGGGGAGGGTCTCTACGAGCAGTACTTC. This encodes CASNTGEGLYEQYF.

This clonotype was recorded a few times. The chain combines TRBV12-3 or TRBV12-4 with TRBJ1-3; D is ambiguous. This CDR3 has 13 residues. The ends were cut back, 5 bases at V and 4 bases at J, with 9 bases in the middle. This chain's CDR3 is CASSPMGGNTIYF. CDR3 bases: TGTGCCAGCAGTCCCATGGGGGGAAACACCATATATTTT.

There are many counts of this clonotype. The CDR3 loop reads CAITTDRQASSYNSPLHF. CDR3 bases: TGTGCCATCACTACGGATCGGCAGGCGAGCTCCTATAATTCACCCCTCCACTTT. The rearrangement uses TRBV11-1 and TRBJ1-6, with D unclear. V lost 10 bases and J lost 0, with 22 bases in between. Germline CDR1 reads SGHAT; CDR2 reads FQDESV (reference sequence). This CDR3 spans 18 amino acids.

This clonotype has a count of ten or more. The chain couples TRBV20-1 to TRBJ1-5, with 10 bases fitting TRBD1. The CDR3 is 15 residues long. Germline CDR1 and CDR2: DFQATT and SNEGSKA (reference sequence). Trimming at V came to 5 bases and at J to 5 bases, leaving 9 bases not matched to a gene. CDR3 bases: TGCAGTGCTCGAGGGCGGACAGGGGGAGATCAGCCCCAGCATTTT. As protein: CSARGRTGGDQPQHF.

Many counts were recorded for this clonotype. The gene calls are TRBV30 and TRBJ1-5; D unclear. The CDR3 spans 13 residues. Germline V gene sequence: CDR1 GTSNPN, CDR2 SVGIG (reference sequence). V gave up 0 bases and J gave up 0 bases, with 3 bases separating them. CDR3 sequence (DNA): TGTGCCTGGAGTGTACGTAGCAATCAGCCCCAGCATTTT. Protein: CAWSVRSNQPQHF.

This clonotype has at least ten counts. The chain has TRBV3-1 and TRBJ2-2, with 8 bases aligning to TRBD2. V lost 3 bases and J lost 3; bases outside the gene matches: 6. Germline lookup yields CDR1 LGHDT and CDR2 YNNKEL (reference sequence). The CDR3 runs to 16 residues. In DNA, the CDR3 is TGTGCCAGCAGCCACATCAGCGGGGGTTACACCGGGGAGCTGTTTTTT. Translating it yields CASSHISGGYTGELFF.

This clonotype was found many times. This chain uses TRBV7-2 with TRBJ1-2, with a possible D match to TRBD1 (6 bases). V was cut by 6 bases and J by 6 bases, with 14 bases left in between. The CDR3 totals 13 residues. Germline V lookup: CDR1 SGHTA, CDR2 FQGNSA. In DNA, the CDR3 is TGTGCCAGCAGGGTCAATCGACAGGATGGCTACACCTTC. Its translation: CASRVNRQDGYTF.

In its sample, this clonotype was seen many times. This chain connects TRBV5-1 to TRBJ2-7; 7 nucleotides agree with TRBD1. This CDR3 spans 14 amino acids. The germline V gene has CDR1 SGHRS and CDR2 YFSETQ. The V segment lost 6 bases and the J segment 3 bases; nucleotides outside the gene matches: 9. The CDR3 nucleotides are TGCGCCAGCACGTCTGACAGGGAGTACTACGAGCAGTACTTC. Translated, it gives CASTSDREYYEQYF.

This clonotype was counted many times. The chain employs TRBV6-5 and TRBJ2-2, with D possibly TRBD2 on 6 matching bases. The CDR3 consists of 15 residues. Germline assignment: CDR1 MNHEY and CDR2 SVGAGI. Trimming took off 3 bases at V and 5 bases at J, with 13 bases between the two ends. The CDR3 coding sequence is TGTGCCAGCAGTTATTTGCAGGAGGGAACCGGGGAGCTGTTTTTT. It encodes CASSYLQEGTGELFF.

The chain has TRBV5-1 and TRBJ2-2, with 10 nucleotides matching TRBD2. The junction had 8 bases not matched to a gene; V was cut back by 4 bases and J by 5 bases. The CDR3 contains 16 residues. Germline CDR1 SGHRS, CDR2 YFSETQ. As DNA, the CDR3 is TGCGCCAGCAGCCCCATAGCGGGGGGTACGACCGGGGAGCTGTTTTTT. Translated: CASSPIAGGTTGELFF.

Ten or more counts support this clonotype. V and J are TRBV3-1 and TRBJ2-1, with TRBD2 matching 8 bases. The CDR3 has 15 amino acids. The V segment lost 3 bases and the J segment 2 bases; nucleotides outside the gene matches: 3. CDR1 and CDR2 (germline): LGHDT, YNNKEL (reference sequence). DNA for the CDR3: TGTGCCAGCAGCCAGTTAGCGGGGACCTACAATGAGCAGTTCTTC. Protein sequence: CASSQLAGTYNEQFF.

This clonotype was counted many times. The chain couples TRBV6-2 or TRBV6-3 to TRBJ2-1; 8 bases map to TRBD1. The CDR3 runs to 16 residues. CDR1 and CDR2 (germline): MNHEY, SVGEGT. With V trimmed by 6 bases and J by 1 base, 8 bases remained unmatched. CDR3 loop: CASRTYRGESYNEQFF. The CDR3 bases are TGTGCCAGCAGAACCTACAGGGGGGAATCCTACAATGAGCAGTTCTTC.

This clonotype was counted ten times or more. The chain links TRBV6-1 to TRBJ2-7; D gene uncertain. V lost 8 bases and J 0 bases, leaving 17 bases between the germline ends. The CDR3 spans 15 residues. Germline CDR1 MNHNS, CDR2 SASEGT. For the CDR3, the DNA is TGTGCCAGCCCACCATCCCATGCGAGCTCCTACGAGCAGTACGTC. Translating it yields CASPPSHASSYEQYV.